The entry below gives a single T cell receptor beta chain sequence along with its context. What it binds is unknown. This record comes from a study of CD8 T cells in Susac syndrome. The wider study: Blood was drawn from patients with Susac syndrome. At that point, they were therapy-naive, on corticosteroids, or on intravenous immunoglobulin alone.

Broader study findings: Maximal CD8+ clonal expansion in Susac was observed within TEMRA cells and among active patients.

High-throughput TCR beta sequencing covered peripheral CD8+ and CD4+ T cells. RNA amounts of about 0.5 to 1 ug underwent reverse transcription with random hexamers. The authors amplified TCR beta CDR3 across 54 Vbeta and 13 Jbeta using immunoSEQ multiplex PCR. TCRdb fed the immunoSEQ multiplex PCR reads into MiXCR, producing one record per CDR3 protein. In the table there are some 200,000 distinct CDR3 sequences, around 93% of which are singletons. This TCR was recovered from a human donor with Susac syndrome. Sequencing used CD8+ T cells from PBMCs.

CDR3 sequence (DNA): TGTGCCACCAGCAGACAGTCGAACACTGAAGCTTTCTTT. It translates to CATSRQSNTEAFF. The chain has TRBV15 and TRBJ1-1; D is unclear. There are 13 residues in the CDR3. With 2 bases removed from V and 1 base from J, the gap between germline ends came to 5 bases. The V gene's germline CDR1 is LNHNV and CDR2 YYDKDF (reference sequence).